Listed below are T cell receptor beta chains from one sample, sequenced in a study of blood T cell repertoires in COVID-19. Only in-frame clones appear in the TCRdb table, and some are missing; sequencing was by immunoSEQ multiplex PCR. The sample carries a few hundred thousand clones, more than 75% recorded once. Sample: peripheral blood. All receptors derive from a woman aged 50 to 65 who had recovered from COVID-19. The CDR3 runs from the conserved cysteine through the conserved F or W. D genes are given only for firm matches. Clone size is shown for a subset of rows, as once, few, many or a class of expanded clone.

abundance: NA
d_gene: TRBD1
v_gene: TRBV29-1
j_gene: TRBJ1-5
CDR3nt: TGCAGCGTTGTCGAGGGGGCGGGTCAGCCCCAGCATTTT
CDR3aa: CSVVEGAGQPQHF

abundance: once
d_gene: TRBD2
v_gene: TRBV5-1
j_gene: TRBJ2-2
CDR3nt: TGCGCCAGCAGCTTGCTCCCCCCTAGCGGGACCAACACCGGGGAGCTGTTTTTT
CDR3aa: CASSLLPPSGTNTGELFF

abundance: NA
d_gene: NA
v_gene: TRBV5-6
j_gene: TRBJ2-6
CDR3nt: TGTGCCAGCAGCAGGACAGTTTTTATTGCTGGGGCCAACGTCCTGACTTTC
CDR3aa: CASSRTVFIAGANVLTF

abundance: NA
d_gene: NA
v_gene: TRBV6-1
j_gene: TRBJ1-2
CDR3nt: TGTGCCAGCAGTGAAAATGGCAGGGCCTATGGCTACACCTTC
CDR3aa: CASSENGRAYGYTF

abundance: NA
d_gene: NA
v_gene: TRBV6-6
j_gene: TRBJ2-2
CDR3nt: TGTGCCAGCAAGACAGGGAACACCGGGGAGCTGTTTTTT
CDR3aa: CASKTGNTGELFF

abundance: few
d_gene: TRBD1
v_gene: TRBV3-1/TRBV3-2
j_gene: TRBJ1-3
CDR3nt: TGTGCCAGCAGCCTCTCCCCGCCGGGACAGGGAAACACCATATATTTT
CDR3aa: CASSLSPPGQGNTIYF

abundance: few
d_gene: NA
v_gene: TRBV6-2/TRBV6-3
j_gene: TRBJ1-5
CDR3nt: TGTGCCAGCAGTTACTCCCATGCTAGTCAGCCCCAGCATTTT
CDR3aa: CASSYSHASQPQHF

abundance: NA
d_gene: NA
v_gene: TRBV21-1
j_gene: TRBJ2-1
CDR3nt: TGTGCCAGCAGAAATTGGGACAGACGCTACAATGAGCAGTTCTTC
CDR3aa: CASRNWDRRYNEQFF

abundance: NA
d_gene: NA
v_gene: TRBV7-2
j_gene: TRBJ2-6
CDR3nt: TGTGCCAGCAGCTTATTCGGCATCGGGGGCTCTGGGGCCAACGTCCTGACTTTC
CDR3aa: CASSLFGIGGSGANVLTF

abundance: NA
d_gene: TRBD2
v_gene: TRBV18
j_gene: TRBJ2-1
CDR3nt: TGTGCCAGCTCACCGGCTAGCGGGGGCGATGAGCAGTTCTTC
CDR3aa: CASSPASGGDEQFF

abundance: few
d_gene: NA
v_gene: TRBV7-2
j_gene: TRBJ1-3
CDR3nt: TGTGCCAGCAGCAATGGAGCTTCTGGAAACACCATATATTTT
CDR3aa: CASSNGASGNTIYF

abundance: NA
d_gene: TRBD2
v_gene: TRBV4-3
j_gene: TRBJ2-3
CDR3nt: TGCGCCAGCAGCCAAGAGTTTAGGCGGGAGGTTGCAGATACGCAGTATTTT
CDR3aa: CASSQEFRREVADTQYF

abundance: NA
d_gene: NA
v_gene: TRBV7-2
j_gene: TRBJ2-7
CDR3nt: TGTGCCAGCAGCCCTAACCAGGGTTCTCTGCAGTACTTC
CDR3aa: CASSPNQGSLQYF

abundance: few
d_gene: TRBD1
v_gene: TRBV5-5
j_gene: TRBJ1-6
CDR3nt: TGTGCCAGCAGCCTTGGGACAGGGGGCGCGGGTTCACCCCTCCACTTT
CDR3aa: CASSLGTGGAGSPLHF

abundance: NA
d_gene: TRBD2
v_gene: TRBV27
j_gene: TRBJ2-5
CDR3nt: TGTGCCAGCAGTTTGTCGGCGGGGGGCCATAAAGAGACCCAGTACTTC
CDR3aa: CASSLSAGGHKETQYF

abundance: NA
d_gene: NA
v_gene: TRBV10-1
j_gene: TRBJ1-1
CDR3nt: TGCGCCAGCAGTGGAATCGAGGGGGGGGCTGATGCTGAAGCTTTCTTT
CDR3aa: CASSGIEGGADAEAFF

abundance: NA
d_gene: TRBD2
v_gene: TRBV28
j_gene: TRBJ2-3
CDR3nt: TGTGCCAGCAGTCTGCGGGGGGGCGTAGATACGCAGTATTTT
CDR3aa: CASSLRGGVDTQYF

abundance: NA
d_gene: NA
v_gene: TRBV7-2
j_gene: TRBJ1-2
CDR3nt: TGTGCCAGCAGCCGCCCGGGCAGGGACTATGGCTACACCTTC
CDR3aa: CASSRPGRDYGYTF

abundance: NA
d_gene: TRBD1
v_gene: TRBV28
j_gene: TRBJ1-5
CDR3nt: TGTGCCAGCAGTTTATTACAGGGGTCTCAGCCCCAGCATTTT
CDR3aa: CASSLLQGSQPQHF

abundance: NA
d_gene: TRBD2
v_gene: TRBV7-2
j_gene: TRBJ2-1
CDR3nt: TGTGCCAGCAGCCCCGGGGGACTAGCGGGGCGCGGGGAGCAGTTCTTC
CDR3aa: CASSPGGLAGRGEQFF

abundance: NA
d_gene: TRBD2
v_gene: TRBV7-9
j_gene: TRBJ2-2
CDR3nt: TGTGCCAGCGTATCAGCGGGAGGGCCCGGGGAGCTGTTTTTT
CDR3aa: CASVSAGGPGELFF

abundance: NA
d_gene: TRBD1
v_gene: TRBV30
j_gene: TRBJ1-6
CDR3nt: TGTGCCTGGAGTGTAGACTCCAGGGGGCGGGTTTACGATTCACCCCTCCACTTT
CDR3aa: CAWSVDSRGRVYDSPLHF

abundance: NA
d_gene: TRBD1
v_gene: TRBV7-2
j_gene: TRBJ2-5
CDR3nt: TGTGCCAGCAGCTCCTACAGGGGAGAGACCCAGTACTTC
CDR3aa: CASSSYRGETQYF

abundance: NA
d_gene: NA
v_gene: TRBV5-6
j_gene: TRBJ2-7
CDR3nt: TGTGCCAGCAGCTCCGGGGACACCACATTCACCGAGCAGTACTTC
CDR3aa: CASSSGDTTFTEQYF

abundance: few
d_gene: NA
v_gene: TRBV3-1/TRBV3-2
j_gene: TRBJ1-4
CDR3nt: TGTGCCAGCAGCCAAGATCTTGCGGCTGAAAAACTGTTTTTT
CDR3aa: CASSQDLAAEKLFF